This entry lists 31 T cell receptor beta chains sequenced from one sample in a study of T cells in Graves' hyperthyroidism and ophthalmopathy. The TCR beta CDR3 regions underwent amplification using RNA transcripts as the source. A set of HTBI primers served as the primers for a first-round RT-PCR of the TCR CDR3. TCRdb re-derived calls from the multiplex PCR reads in MiXCR, one entry per CDR3 protein. The sample shows some 570,000 distinct CDR3 sequences, approximately 17% of them seen only once. Material: blood. Every receptor here comes from a woman younger than 30 with Graves' ophthalmopathy.

This clonotype occurred many times. The gene calls are TRBV7-9 and TRBJ2-7; tentatively, D is TRBD1 (6 bases). Germline V lookup: CDR1 SEHNR, CDR2 FQNEAQ (reference sequence). There are 14 residues in the CDR3. V was cut by 8 bases and J by 4 bases, with 18 bases left in between. CDR3 nucleotides: TGTGCCAGCTTGGCCACAGGGAATGGGTACGAGCAGTACTTC. Protein product: CASLATGNGYEQYF.

This clonotype was seen a few times. V usage is TRBV27 and J usage is TRBJ2-7; the D call may be TRBD1 or TRBD2 (6 bases each). Germline loops: CDR1 MNHEY, CDR2 SMNVEV (reference sequence). V was pared by 6 bases and J by 3 bases, with 15 bases between. The CDR3 totals 14 residues. The CDR3 spells CASSQGGRYYEQYF. In DNA, the CDR3 is TGTGCCAGCAGCCAAGGGGGGAGGTACTACGAGCAGTACTTC.

This clonotype occurred a few times. The chain links TRBV6-1 to TRBJ1-6; the match to TRBD1 covers 10 bases. The CDR3 contains 16 residues. Germline V gives CDR1 MNHNS, CDR2 SASEGT. Trimming took 6 bases from V and 10 from J; bases not matched to a gene: 12. The CDR3 here is CASRTTGTGDRSPLHF. As DNA, the CDR3 is TGTGCCAGCAGAACCACCGGGACAGGGGACCGCTCACCCCTCCACTTT.

In this sample, this clonotype turned up many times. J is TRBJ2-1 and V is TRBV2, with 11 nucleotides matching TRBD2. V was pared by 8 bases and J by 9 bases, with 9 bases of the junction left unmatched. CDR3 length: 14 amino acids. CDR1 and CDR2 from the germline V gene are SNHLY and FYNNEI. The CDR3 region is CASLWLAGGSEQFF. The CDR3 bases are TGTGCCAGCTTATGGCTAGCGGGAGGAAGTGAGCAGTTCTTC.

This clonotype was recorded many times. The chain is built from TRBV28 and TRBJ1-2, with TRBD1 identical over 8 bases. Germline V gives CDR1 MDHEN, CDR2 SYDVKM. The CDR3 loop spans 14 amino acids. J was trimmed by 4 bases and V by 4 bases; bases with no gene match: 5. The CDR3 protein is CASSSDRDGYGYTF. Here the CDR3 DNA reads TGTGCCAGCAGTTCGGACAGGGACGGCTATGGCTACACCTTC.

The chain carries TRBV11-2 and TRBJ2-7, with 11 bases fitting TRBD1. The V segment lost 6 bases and the J segment 7 bases; nucleotides outside the gene matches: 8. The CDR3 is 14 residues long. Germline lookup yields CDR1 SGHAT and CDR2 FQNNGV. As DNA, the CDR3 is TGTGCCAGCAGACCCCGGACAGGGGGCTTTGAGCAGTACTTC. This translates into CASRPRTGGFEQYF.

J is TRBJ2-2 and V is TRBV7-2; 14 bases match TRBD2. This CDR3 has 18 amino acids. Trimming at V came to 6 bases and at J to 1 base, leaving 7 bases not matched to a gene. Germline V gene sequence: CDR1 SGHTA, CDR2 FQGNSA. The chain's CDR3 is CASRRLAGGRQNTGELFF. CDR3 DNA: TGTGCCAGCAGGAGACTAGCGGGGGGGCGACAGAACACCGGGGAGCTGTTTTTT. Together with reference TRBV7-2 and TRBJ2-2, the CDR3 gives the full variable domain: GAGVSQSPSNKVTEKGKDVELRCDPISGHTALYWYRQSLGQGLEFLIYFQGNSAPDKSGLPSDRFSAERTGGSVSTLTIQRTQQEDSAVYLCASRRLAGGRQNTGELFFGEGSRLTVL.

This clonotype was seen at least ten times. The CDR3 DNA is TGTGCCAGCAGCCAAGGTAACTATAACACTGAAGCTTTCTTT. This translates into CASSQGNYNTEAFF. The rearrangement links TRBV3-1 to TRBJ1-1; no definite D call. The CDR3 is made up of 14 amino acids. With 1 base removed from V and 2 bases from J, the gap between germline ends came to 8 bases. Looked up from germline, CDR1 is LGHDT and CDR2 is YNNKEL (reference sequence).

This clonotype has ten or more counts. Here the CDR3 reads CASSLSGQGNYGYTF. The DNA for the CDR3 is TGTGCCAGCAGTTTATCGGGACAGGGTAACTATGGCTACACCTTC. The chain carries TRBV27 and TRBJ1-2, with TRBD1 matching 9 bases. Trimming cost V 0 bases and J 1 base; bases outside gene matches: 0. The CDR3 length is 15 residues. Germline V gene lookup returns CDR1 MNHEY and CDR2 SMNVEV (reference sequence).

The chain recombines TRBV4-1 with TRBJ1-2, with D hard to call. The ends were cut back, 1 base at V and 8 bases at J, with 11 bases in the middle. CDR1 and CDR2 (germline): MGHRA, YSYEKL. This CDR3 has 13 amino acids. In nucleotides, the CDR3 is TGCGCCAGCAGCCAAGTGGGAACCCGAGGCTACACCTTC. Protein: CASSQVGTRGYTF.

This clonotype appeared a few times. In DNA, the CDR3 is TGTGCCAGCAGCCCGCGATCTTCGGACAGAGTCTACGAGCAGTACTTC. It codes for CASSPRSSDRVYEQYF. The chain is built from TRBV3-1 and TRBJ2-7; maybe TRBD1 (6 bases). The ends were cut back, 4 bases at V and 3 bases at J, with 19 bases in the middle. The CDR3 is 16 residues long. Germline V CDR1 and CDR2: LGHDT, YNNKEL (reference sequence).

This clonotype was detected many times. V gene TRBV2 combines with J gene TRBJ2-7; 8 bases are shared with TRBD1. Germline V gives CDR1 SNHLY, CDR2 FYNNEI. CDR3 length: 15 amino acids. J gave up 3 bases and V 5 bases, and 9 bases lay outside the gene matches. CDR3 sequence (DNA): TGTGCCAGCAGTCCTAGGACAGGGATTAACTACGAGCAGTACTTC. Protein: CASSPRTGINYEQYF.

This clonotype was detected only a few times. CDR3 nucleotides: TGTGCTAGTGGTCCTGGGGGGACTGAAGCTTTCTTT. Translating it yields CASGPGGTEAFF. The rearrangement uses TRBV12-5 and TRBJ1-1, with a weak D call TRBD1 (5 bases). The V end lost 5 bases, the J end lost 5 bases, and 9 bases lay between the germline ends. This CDR3 has 12 residues. Germline values: CDR1 LGHNT, CDR2 FRNRAP.

This clonotype was observed at least ten times. The chain employs TRBV2 and TRBJ1-2, with D unresolved. The CDR3 has 14 amino acids. Trimming took off 1 base at V and 4 bases at J, with 10 bases between the two ends. The germline CDR1 and CDR2 sequences are SNHLY and FYNNEI. CDR3 DNA: TGTGCCAGCAGTGAAGAGGGTGTTGGCTATGGCTACACCTTC. This sequence encodes CASSEEGVGYGYTF.

This clonotype was found many times. The J gene is TRBJ2-3, the V gene TRBV27, with TRBD1 matching 8 bases. Trimming at V came to 5 bases and at J to 4 bases, leaving 8 bases not matched to a gene. Germline lookup yields CDR1 MNHEY and CDR2 SMNVEV (reference sequence). CDR3 length equals 15 residues. CDR3 protein: CASSAGQGYADTQYF. In DNA, the CDR3 is TGTGCCAGCAGTGCCGGACAGGGTTACGCAGATACGCAGTATTTT.

This clonotype was detected a few times. This clone may be a read error of a much larger clone one base away. The rearrangement uses TRBV7-8 and TRBJ2-1; TRBD2 agrees at 10 bases. This CDR3 spans 15 amino acids. Germline CDR1 and CDR2: SGHVS and FQNEAQ. Trimming at V came to 5 bases and at J to 2 bases, leaving 3 bases not matched to a gene. This CDR3 reads CASSHGLAAYNEQFF. CDR3 nucleotide sequence: TGTGCCAGCAGCCATGGACTAGCGGCCTACAATGAGCAGTTCTTC.

This clonotype was seen at least ten times. This chain connects TRBV27 to TRBJ1-5; no reliable D call. The CDR3 is made up of 13 amino acids. Germline V gene lookup returns CDR1 MNHEY and CDR2 SMNVEV (reference sequence). Deletions cut 2 bases from V and 9 bases from J, with 11 bases between. As DNA, the CDR3 is TGTGCCAGCAGTTTAGACCGGGTGGGGCCCCAGCATTTT. Residues: CASSLDRVGPQHF.

This clonotype was picked up a small number of times. This sequence joins TRBV6-2 or TRBV6-3 and TRBJ2-2; the D gene is possibly TRBD1 (5 bases). V lost 8 bases, J lost 4 bases, and 11 bases lay in between. The CDR3 extends over 13 amino acids. Germline V gene data show CDR1 as MNHEY and CDR2 as SVGEGT. DNA of the CDR3: TGTGCCAGCTGTCCAGGGATCACCGGGGAGCTGTTTTTT. This translates into CASCPGITGELFF.

This clonotype was seen a few times. V gene TRBV7-8 combines with J gene TRBJ1-2, with D hard to call. Germline V CDR1 and CDR2: SGHVS, FQNEAQ. The CDR3 loop spans 15 amino acids. Trimming cost V 2 bases and J 4 bases, with 14 bases left between them. The CDR3 DNA reads as TGTGCCAGCAGCTTAATTGAAGACGCTGGCTATGGCTACACCTTC. It encodes CASSLIEDAGYGYTF.

This clonotype was observed a few times. The chain carries TRBV6-1 and TRBJ2-1, with 7 bases lining up with TRBD1. CDR1 and CDR2 (germline): MNHNS, SASEGT. CDR3 length: 14 amino acids. The V gene end was trimmed by 5 bases and the J gene end by 4 bases; junction bases not matched to a gene: 5. CDR3 residues: CASSSQGQYNEQFF. The CDR3 DNA follows: TGTGCCAGCAGTTCCCAGGGACAGTACAATGAGCAGTTCTTC.

This clonotype appeared a few times. The rearrangement uses TRBV11-3 and TRBJ2-3; D gene unclear. CDR3 size: 14 residues. Germline CDR1 SGHNT, CDR2 YENEEA. The ends were cut back, 2 bases at V and 3 bases at J, with 9 bases in the middle. The CDR3 is CASSLRHQTDTQYF. DNA of the CDR3: TGTGCCAGCAGCTTAAGGCATCAGACAGATACGCAGTATTTT.

As for this clonotype: Possible read error: a much larger clone is one base away. The chain uses TRBV6-5 and TRBJ2-3; 7 positions match TRBD2. The V gene's germline CDR1 is MNHEY and CDR2 SVGAGI. V dropped 2 bases and J dropped 4; count of bases not matched to a gene: 6. This CDR3 has 15 residues. The CDR3, as DNA: TGTGCCAGCAGTTACACTGGCGGGGGAGCAGATACGCAGTATTTT. Translating it yields CASSYTGGGADTQYF.

This clonotype was detected many times. The chain has TRBV28 and TRBJ1-1, with D maybe TRBD1 (5 bases). V was shortened by 1 base and J by 9 bases, with 9 bases between the two germline ends. The CDR3 totals 12 residues. CDR1 MDHEN and CDR2 SYDVKM come from the germline V gene. CDR3 nucleotide sequence: TGTGCCAGCAGTTTATTGGGGGGGAAAGCTTTCTTT. The encoded protein is CASSLLGGKAFF.

This clonotype occurred many times. The V and J genes are TRBV5-1 and TRBJ2-1; 8 bases are a match to TRBD1. Per germline, CDR1 SGHRS and CDR2 YFSETQ. The ends lost 1 base at V and 8 bases at J; junction bases unmatched: 8. This CDR3 has 15 residues. The CDR3 loop is CASSLLGQGVDEQFF. The CDR3 nucleotides read TGCGCCAGCAGCTTGCTCGGACAGGGAGTGGATGAGCAGTTCTTC.

In regard to this clonotype: This clone may be a read error of a much larger clone one base away. This rearrangement joins TRBV9 to TRBJ2-3; 8 positions match TRBD1. The J call may be mistaken, given a closer DNA end match to TRBJ1-5. CDR3 size: 15 residues. Looked up from germline, CDR1 is SGDLS and CDR2 is YYNGEE. This CDR3 is CASSVGGQGADTQHF. The CDR3 DNA is TGTGCCAGCAGCGTAGGCGGGCAGGGGGCAGATACGCAGCATTTT.

This clonotype was recorded at least ten times. The chain joins TRBV7-2 to TRBJ1-2; 7 bases map to TRBD1. The CDR3 length is 15 residues. Germline-derived CDR1 and CDR2 are SGHTA and FQGNSA. Trimming cost V 5 bases and J 0 bases; bases outside gene matches: 6. The DNA for the CDR3 is TGTGCCAGCAGCCCGCGACAGGGCCCTAACTATGGCTACACCTTC. Translation: CASSPRQGPNYGYTF.

Many counts were recorded for this clonotype. J is TRBJ2-7 and V is TRBV6-1; D is perhaps TRBD2 (5 bases). CDR3 length: 13 residues. Trimming took 4 bases from V and 6 from J, leaving 13 bases between them. From germline, CDR1 is MNHNS and CDR2 SASEGT. Here the CDR3 reads CASSVRVRGEQYF. In DNA, the CDR3 is TGTGCCAGCAGTGTAAGGGTACGGGGCGAGCAGTACTTC.

The sample holds a few counts of this clonotype. The chain carries TRBV4-1 and TRBJ2-7, with unresolved D. V was cut by 1 base and J by 2 bases, with 12 bases left in between. The CDR3 loop spans 15 amino acids. CDR1 and CDR2 from the germline V gene are MGHRA and YSYEKL. CDR3 protein: CASSQVRTATYEQYF. The CDR3 DNA sequence: TGCGCCAGCAGCCAAGTCCGAACGGCCACCTACGAGCAGTACTTC.

The V call is TRBV6-1, the J call TRBJ1-1, with D possibly matching TRBD1 (5 bases). Germline loops: CDR1 MNHNS, CDR2 SASEGT. The length of the CDR3 is 13 residues. With 10 bases removed from V and 0 bases from J, the gap between germline ends came to 12 bases. This CDR3 reads CATAPRVNTEAFF. CDR3 bases: TGTGCCACAGCGCCCAGGGTGAACACTGAAGCTTTCTTT.

V and J are TRBV28 and TRBJ1-5; possible D gene TRBD1, 5 bases. The CDR3 length is 16 residues. V was shortened by 3 bases and J by 0 bases, with 12 bases between the two germline ends. Germline V gene sequence: CDR1 MDHEN, CDR2 SYDVKM. CDR3 DNA sequence: TGTGCCAGCAGTTTGGGGACGGATTATAGCAATCAGCCCCAGCATTTT. It yields the protein CASSLGTDYSNQPQHF.

This chain connects TRBV11-2 to TRBJ2-2, with D unclear. Trimming removed 3 bases at V and 3 bases at J, with 11 bases between. This CDR3 is built from 15 residues. CDR1 is SGHAT, CDR2 FQNNGV, per germline. CDR3 sequence reads: CASSFGGSYTGELFF. CDR3 bases: TGTGCCAGCAGCTTTGGTGGCAGCTACACCGGGGAGCTGTTTTTT.